Sequencing of this TCR beta chain was carried out in a study of OX40 agonist ivuxolimab in advanced cancers. Across the study: Prior anti-PD-1, anti-PD-L1 or anti-CTLA-4 therapy was allowed; roughly 40% had some.

Sequencing was performed with immunoSEQ multiplex PCR; in TCRdb, only in-frame clones are kept and a portion is missing. The sample has 75,000 to 100,000 clones; 90% are singletons. The CDR3 extends over 13 amino acids. Germline CDR1 is SGHNT and CDR2 is YYREEE (reference sequence). V lost 2 bases, J lost 5 bases, and 10 bases lay in between. Details on this clone: The antigen remains unidentified.

Whole-study findings and limits: There were also nonresponders showing low normalized T-cell clonal expansion.

The sequencing here drew on CD4+ or CD8+ T cells sorted from blood, taken in a trial of the OX40 agonist ivuxolimab. The receptor comes from an adult with an advanced solid tumor such as melanoma, head and neck, liver or kidney cancer. V and J are TRBV5-4 and TRBJ1-1; possible D gene TRBD1, 6 bases. DNA of the CDR3: TGTGCCAGCAGCTTAAGAGGGGGAACTGAAGCTTTCTTT. Its translation is CASSLRGGTEAFF.